The 3 T cell receptor beta chains in this list originate from one sample, sequenced in a study of response to subunit inactivated influenza vaccine. Each CDR3 protein is one row after TCRdb ran MiXCR on the RT-PCR reads. The table records 500,000 to 600,000 distinct CDR3 sequences, about 10% of them present only once. The material was PBMCs from blood, obtained on the day of vaccination. The source of these receptors is a man between 50 and 59 years old who received an inactivated influenza vaccine.

The chain combines TRBV7-9 with TRBJ2-4; D may be TRBD2 (5 bases). Germline V lookup: CDR1 SEHNR, CDR2 FQNEAQ (reference sequence). The germline V and J ends were trimmed by 5 bases and 0 bases, with 8 bases remaining between them. The CDR3 covers 14 residues. CDR3 coding DNA: TGTGCCAGCAGCCAGGACTTAGCCAAAAACATTCAGTACTTC. Its protein product is CASSQDLAKNIQYF.

The chain carries TRBV4-2 and TRBJ2-3, with D perhaps TRBD1 (6 bases). The germline V gene encodes CDR1 LGHNA and CDR2 YNFKEQ. Trimming left V 0 bases short and J 7 bases short, with 14 bases between. The length of the CDR3 is 15 residues. CDR3 residues: CASSQDLQGLHTQYF. The CDR3 coding sequence is TGTGCCAGCAGCCAAGATTTACAGGGATTGCATACGCAGTATTTT.

This clonotype has only a few counts. The chain couples TRBV5-1 to TRBJ1-3; TRBD1 might be the D (5 bases). The CDR3 sequence is 15 residues long. The germline V gene has CDR1 SGHRS and CDR2 YFSETQ. V was cut by 0 bases and J by 2 bases, with 9 bases left in between. CDR3 amino acids: CASSLGAGPGNTIYF. The CDR3 DNA reads TGCGCCAGCAGCTTGGGGGCAGGGCCTGGAAACACCATATATTTT.